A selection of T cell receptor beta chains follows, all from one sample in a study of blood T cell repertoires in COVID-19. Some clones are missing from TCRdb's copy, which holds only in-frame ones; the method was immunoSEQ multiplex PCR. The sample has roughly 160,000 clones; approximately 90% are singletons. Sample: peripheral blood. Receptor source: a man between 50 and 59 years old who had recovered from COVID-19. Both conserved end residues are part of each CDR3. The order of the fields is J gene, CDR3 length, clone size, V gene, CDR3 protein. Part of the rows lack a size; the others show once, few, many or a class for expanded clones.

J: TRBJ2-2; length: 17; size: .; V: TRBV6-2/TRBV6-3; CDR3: CASSQRGQGANTGELFF
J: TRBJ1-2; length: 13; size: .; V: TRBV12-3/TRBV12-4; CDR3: CASSPGQGAGLAF
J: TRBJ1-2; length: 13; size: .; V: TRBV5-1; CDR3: CASSPPGVYGYTF
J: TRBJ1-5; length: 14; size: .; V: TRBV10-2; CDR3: CASRQGGSNQPQHF
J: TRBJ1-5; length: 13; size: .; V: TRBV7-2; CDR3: CASSPDRNQPQHF
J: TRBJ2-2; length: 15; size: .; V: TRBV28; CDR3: CASSPDRRNTGELFF
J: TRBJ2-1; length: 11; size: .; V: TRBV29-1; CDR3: CSVERTGSQFF
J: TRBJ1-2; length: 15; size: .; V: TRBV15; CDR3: CATSLDLAGDYGYTF
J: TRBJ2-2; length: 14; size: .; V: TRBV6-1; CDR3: CASSELPGTGELFF
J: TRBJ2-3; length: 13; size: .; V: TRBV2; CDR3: CAPTRVSTDTQYF
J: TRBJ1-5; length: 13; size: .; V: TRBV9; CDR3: CASSVTLNQPQHF
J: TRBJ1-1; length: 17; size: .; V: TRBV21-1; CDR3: CASSKGGGQGEYTEAFF
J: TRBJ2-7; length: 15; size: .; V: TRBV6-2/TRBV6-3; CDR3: CASTPPGTQIYEQYF
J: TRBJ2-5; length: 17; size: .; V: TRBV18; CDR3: CASSRIGTPGVQETQYF
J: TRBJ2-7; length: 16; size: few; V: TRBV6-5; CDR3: CASSYADRGPSYEQYF
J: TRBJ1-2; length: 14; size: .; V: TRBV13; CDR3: CASSPPQEPLGYTF
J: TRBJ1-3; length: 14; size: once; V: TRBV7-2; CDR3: CASSSAGYGNTIYF
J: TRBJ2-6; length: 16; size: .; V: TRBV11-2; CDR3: CASSLYAAAGANVLTF